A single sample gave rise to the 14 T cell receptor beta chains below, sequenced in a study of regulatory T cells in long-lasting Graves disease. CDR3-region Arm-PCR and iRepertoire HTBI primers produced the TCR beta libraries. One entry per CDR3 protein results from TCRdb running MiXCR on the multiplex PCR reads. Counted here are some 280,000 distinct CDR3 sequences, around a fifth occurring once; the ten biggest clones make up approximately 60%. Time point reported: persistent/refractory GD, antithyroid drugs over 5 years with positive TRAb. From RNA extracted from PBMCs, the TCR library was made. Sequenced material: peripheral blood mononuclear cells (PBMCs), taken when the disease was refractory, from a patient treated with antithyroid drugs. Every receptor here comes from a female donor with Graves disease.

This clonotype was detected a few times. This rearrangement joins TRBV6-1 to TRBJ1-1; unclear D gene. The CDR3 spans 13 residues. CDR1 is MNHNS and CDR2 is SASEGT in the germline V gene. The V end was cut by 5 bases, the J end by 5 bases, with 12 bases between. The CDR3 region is CASSTGPGTEAFF. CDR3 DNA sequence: TGTGCCAGCAGTACCGGCCCGGGGACTGAAGCTTTCTTT.

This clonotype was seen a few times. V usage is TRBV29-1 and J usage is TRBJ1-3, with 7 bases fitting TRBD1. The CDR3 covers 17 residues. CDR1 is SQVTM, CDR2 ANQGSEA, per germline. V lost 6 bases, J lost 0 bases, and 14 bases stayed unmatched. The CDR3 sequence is CSVADTGQVDSGNTIYF. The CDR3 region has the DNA TGCAGCGTCGCTGACACCGGACAGGTGGACTCTGGAAACACCATATATTTT. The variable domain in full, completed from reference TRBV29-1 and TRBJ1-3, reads SAVISQKPSRDICQRGTSLTIQCQVDSQVTMMFWYRQQPGQSLTLIATANQGSEATYESGFVIDKFPISRPNLTFSTLTVSNMSPEDSSIYLCSVADTGQVDSGNTIYFGEGSWLTVV.

Here the CDR3 reads CASSATLEVRETQYF. The DNA of the CDR3 is TGTGCCAGCAGTGCTACATTGGAGGTCAGGGAGACCCAGTACTTC. The chain combines TRBV27 with TRBJ2-5; a weak D match, TRBD2 (5 bases). V was pared by 5 bases and J by 5 bases, with 18 bases between. There are 15 residues in the CDR3. From germline, CDR1 is MNHEY and CDR2 SMNVEV (reference sequence).

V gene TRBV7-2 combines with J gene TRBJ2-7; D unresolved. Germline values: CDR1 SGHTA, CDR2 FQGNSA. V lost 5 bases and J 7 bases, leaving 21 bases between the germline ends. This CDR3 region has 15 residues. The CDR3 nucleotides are TGTGCCAGCAGCCCGTGGACGATTGGGGAACTGGAGCAGTACTTC. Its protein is CASSPWTIGELEQYF.

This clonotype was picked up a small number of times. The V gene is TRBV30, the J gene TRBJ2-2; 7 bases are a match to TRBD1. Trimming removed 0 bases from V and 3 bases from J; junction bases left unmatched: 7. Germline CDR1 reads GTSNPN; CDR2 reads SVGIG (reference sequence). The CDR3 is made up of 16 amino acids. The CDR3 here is CAWSVRVTGHTGELFF. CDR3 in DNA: TGTGCCTGGAGTGTACGAGTGACAGGGCACACCGGGGAGCTGTTTTTT. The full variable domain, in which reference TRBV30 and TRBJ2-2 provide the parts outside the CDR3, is SQTIHQWPATLVQPVGSPLSLECTVEGTSNPNLYWYRQAAGRGLQLLFYSVGIGQISSEVPQNLSASRPQDRQFILSSKKLLLSDSGFYLCAWSVRVTGHTGELFFGEGSRLTVL.

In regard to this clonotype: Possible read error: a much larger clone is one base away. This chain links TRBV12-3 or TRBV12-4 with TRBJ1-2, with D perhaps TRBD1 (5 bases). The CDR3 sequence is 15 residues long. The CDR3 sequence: CASSHPPSGSYGHTF. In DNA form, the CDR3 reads TGTGCCAGCAGTCACCCACCTTCAGGGTCCTATGGCCACACCTTC.

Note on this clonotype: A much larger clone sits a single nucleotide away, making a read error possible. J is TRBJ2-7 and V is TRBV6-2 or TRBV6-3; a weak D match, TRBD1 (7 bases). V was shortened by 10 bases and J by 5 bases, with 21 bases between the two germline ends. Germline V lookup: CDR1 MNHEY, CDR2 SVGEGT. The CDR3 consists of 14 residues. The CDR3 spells CATRRGAPPHEQYF. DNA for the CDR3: TGTGCCACACGCAGGGGGGCCCCCCCCCACGAGCAGTACTTC.

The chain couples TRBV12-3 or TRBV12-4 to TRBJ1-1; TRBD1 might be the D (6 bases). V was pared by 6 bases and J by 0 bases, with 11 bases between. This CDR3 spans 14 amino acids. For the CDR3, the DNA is TGTGCCAGCAGCCGGACAGCCATGAACACTGAAGCTTTCTTT. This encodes CASSRTAMNTEAFF.

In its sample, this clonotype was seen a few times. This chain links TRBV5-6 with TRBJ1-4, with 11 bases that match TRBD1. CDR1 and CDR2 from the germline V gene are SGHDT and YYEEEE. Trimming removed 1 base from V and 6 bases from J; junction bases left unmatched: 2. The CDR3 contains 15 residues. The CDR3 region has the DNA TGTGCCAGCAGCTTGAGGACAGGGGGCGATGAAAAACTGTTTTTT. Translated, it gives CASSLRTGGDEKLFF. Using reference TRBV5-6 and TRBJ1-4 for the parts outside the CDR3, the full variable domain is DAGVTQSPTHLIKTRGQQVTLRCSPKSGHDTVSWYQQALGQGPQFIFQYYEEEERQRGNFPDRFSGHQFPNYSSELNVNALLLGDSALYLCASSLRTGGDEKLFFGSGTQLSVL.

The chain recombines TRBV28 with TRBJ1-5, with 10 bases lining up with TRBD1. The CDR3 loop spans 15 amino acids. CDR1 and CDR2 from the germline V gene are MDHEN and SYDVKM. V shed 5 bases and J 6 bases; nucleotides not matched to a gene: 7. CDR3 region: CASSLDRGLSQPQHF. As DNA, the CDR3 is TGTGCCAGCAGTCTCGACAGGGGGCTGTCTCAGCCCCAGCATTTT.

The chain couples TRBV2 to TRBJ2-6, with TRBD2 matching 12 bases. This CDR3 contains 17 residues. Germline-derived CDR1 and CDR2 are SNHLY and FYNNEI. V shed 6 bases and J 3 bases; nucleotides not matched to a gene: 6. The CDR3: CASSTTSGRRGANVLTF. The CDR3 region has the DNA TGTGCCAGCAGCACAACTAGCGGGAGGCGTGGGGCCAACGTCCTGACTTTC.

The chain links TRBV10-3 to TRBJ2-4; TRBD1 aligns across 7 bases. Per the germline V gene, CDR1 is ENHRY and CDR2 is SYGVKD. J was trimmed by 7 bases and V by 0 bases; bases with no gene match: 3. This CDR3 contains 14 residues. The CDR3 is CAISESTGVNIQYF. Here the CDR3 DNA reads TGTGCCATCAGTGAGTCCACAGGGGTTAACATTCAGTACTTC.

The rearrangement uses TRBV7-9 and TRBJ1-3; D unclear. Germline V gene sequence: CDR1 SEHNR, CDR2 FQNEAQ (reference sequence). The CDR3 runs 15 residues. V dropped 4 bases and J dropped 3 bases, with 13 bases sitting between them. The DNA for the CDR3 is TGTGCCAGCAGCTCCATAGGGAGTTTTGGAAACACCATATATTTT. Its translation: CASSSIGSFGNTIYF.

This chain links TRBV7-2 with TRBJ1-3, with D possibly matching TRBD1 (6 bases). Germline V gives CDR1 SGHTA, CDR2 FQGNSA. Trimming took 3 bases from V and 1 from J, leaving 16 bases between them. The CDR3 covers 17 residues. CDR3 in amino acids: CASSLVGGGASGNTIYF. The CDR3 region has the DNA TGTGCCAGCAGCTTGGTTGGTGGGGGCGCGTCTGGAAACACCATATATTTT. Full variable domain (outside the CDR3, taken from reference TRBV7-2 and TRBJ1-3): GAGVSQSPSNKVTEKGKDVELRCDPISGHTALYWYRQSLGQGLEFLIYFQGNSAPDKSGLPSDRFSAERTGGSVSTLTIQRTQQEDSAVYLCASSLVGGGASGNTIYFGEGSWLTVV.